Listed here is a single T cell receptor beta chain. Its antigen is unidentified. With the Oncomine TCR Beta short-read assay, DNA from cultured CD4+ T cells was sequenced. TCRdb fed the PCR reads into MiXCR, producing one record per CDR3 protein. The table includes 25,000 or so distinct CDR3 sequences, 58% detected once. The sample comes from a study of vaccination and CD4 T cells after COVID-19. Overall study: Four females and six males made up the convalescents, with two Hispanic. Overlapping spike peptides from SARS-CoV-2, HCoV-NL63, HCoV-OC43 and HCoV-229E served to stimulate the cells.

This CDR3 has 15 residues. Deletions cut 6 bases from V and 2 bases from J, with 17 bases between. Germline lookup yields CDR1 MNHEY and CDR2 SVGEGT. The treatment was: approximately nine-day PBMC culture with coronavirus spike peptide pools or control peptides (ViraFEST assay). Wells that each held approximately 2.1 million PBMCs were cultured with 9.5 to 10 IU/ml IL-2 and 10 ug/ml peptide pools. General study results and limits: The median proportion of reactive clones detected only post-vaccination in convalescent patients was over 65%.

This TCR derives from a human donor who had recovered from COVID-19. The sequencing input was CD4+ T cells from blood, cultured in vitro. This chain connects TRBV6-2 or TRBV6-3 to TRBJ2-7; D is perhaps TRBD1 or TRBD2 (5 bases each). The CDR3: CASRGSRAGTYEQYF. In nucleotides, the CDR3 is TGTGCCAGCAGAGGGAGCAGGGCCGGTACCTACGAGCAGTACTTC.